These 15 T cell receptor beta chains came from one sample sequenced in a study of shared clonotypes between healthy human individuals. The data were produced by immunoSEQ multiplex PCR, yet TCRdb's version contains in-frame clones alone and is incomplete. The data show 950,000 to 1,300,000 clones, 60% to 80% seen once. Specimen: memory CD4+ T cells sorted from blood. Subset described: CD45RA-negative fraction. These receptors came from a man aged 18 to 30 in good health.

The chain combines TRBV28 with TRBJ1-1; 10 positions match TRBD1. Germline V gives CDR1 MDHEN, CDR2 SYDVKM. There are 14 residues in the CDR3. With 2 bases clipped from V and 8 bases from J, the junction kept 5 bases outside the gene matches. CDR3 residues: CASSLTPGQGEAFF. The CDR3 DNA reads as TGTGCCAGCAGTTTAACACCGGGACAGGGGGAAGCTTTCTTT.

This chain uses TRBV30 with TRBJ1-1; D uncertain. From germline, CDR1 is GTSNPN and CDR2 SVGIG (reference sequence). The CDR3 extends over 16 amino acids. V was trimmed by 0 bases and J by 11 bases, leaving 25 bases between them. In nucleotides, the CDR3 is TGTGCCTGGAGTGTACGTCCCCCCACTCGTCAAAGTGAGGCTTTCTTT. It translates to CAWSVRPPTRQSEAFF.

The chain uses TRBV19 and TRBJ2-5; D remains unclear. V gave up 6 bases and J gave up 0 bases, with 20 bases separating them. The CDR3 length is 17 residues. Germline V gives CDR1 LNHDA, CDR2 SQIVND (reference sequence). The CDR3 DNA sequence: TGTGCCAGTAGCCCCCAATTACGGGCCTTGTACCAAGAGACCCAGTACTTC. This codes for CASSPQLRALYQETQYF.

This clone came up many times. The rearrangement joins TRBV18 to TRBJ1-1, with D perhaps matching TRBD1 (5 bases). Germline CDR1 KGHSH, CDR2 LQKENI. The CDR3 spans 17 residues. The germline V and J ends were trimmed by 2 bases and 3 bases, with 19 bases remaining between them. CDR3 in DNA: TGTGCCAGCTCACCATTGGTTCGGGTAGGGGAGGACACTGAAGCTTTCTTT. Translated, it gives CASSPLVRVGEDTEAFF. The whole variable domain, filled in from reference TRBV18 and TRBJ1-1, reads NAGVMQNPRHLVRRRGQEARLRCSPMKGHSHVYWYRQLPEEGLKFMVYLQKENIIDESGMPKERFSAEFPKEGPSILRIQQVVRGDSAAYFCASSPLVRVGEDTEAFFGQGTRLTVV.

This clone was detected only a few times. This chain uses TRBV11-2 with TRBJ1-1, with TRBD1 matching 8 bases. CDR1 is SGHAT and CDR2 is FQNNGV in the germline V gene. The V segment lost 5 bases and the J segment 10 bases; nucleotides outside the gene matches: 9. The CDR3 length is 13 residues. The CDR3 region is CASSNRRDRRAFF. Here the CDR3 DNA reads TGTGCCAGCAGCAACCGGCGGGACAGGAGAGCTTTCTTT.

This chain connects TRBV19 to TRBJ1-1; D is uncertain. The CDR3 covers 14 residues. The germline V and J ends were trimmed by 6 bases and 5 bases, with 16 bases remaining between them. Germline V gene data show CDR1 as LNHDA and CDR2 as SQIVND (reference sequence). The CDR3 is CASRKLTRSTEAFF. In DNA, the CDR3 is TGTGCCAGTAGAAAACTAACAAGGTCTACTGAAGCTTTCTTT.

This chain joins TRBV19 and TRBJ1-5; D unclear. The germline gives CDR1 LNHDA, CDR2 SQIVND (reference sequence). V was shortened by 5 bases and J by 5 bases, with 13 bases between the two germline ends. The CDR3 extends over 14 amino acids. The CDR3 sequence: CASSLKGKDQPQHF. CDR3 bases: TGTGCCAGTAGTCTTAAGGGTAAGGATCAGCCCCAGCATTTT.

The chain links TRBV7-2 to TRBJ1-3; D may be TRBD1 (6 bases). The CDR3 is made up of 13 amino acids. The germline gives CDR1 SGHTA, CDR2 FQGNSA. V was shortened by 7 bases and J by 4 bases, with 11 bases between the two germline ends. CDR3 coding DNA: TGTGCCAGCACCGGGACATCCGGAAACACCATATATTTT. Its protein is CASTGTSGNTIYF.

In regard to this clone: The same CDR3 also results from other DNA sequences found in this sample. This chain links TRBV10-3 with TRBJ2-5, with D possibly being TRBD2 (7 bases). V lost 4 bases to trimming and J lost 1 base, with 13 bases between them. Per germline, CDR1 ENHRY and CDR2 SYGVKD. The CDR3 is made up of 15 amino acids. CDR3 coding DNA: TGTGCCATCAGTGGAGGGGGGAGGGCCCAAGAGACCCAGTACTTC. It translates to CAISGGGRAQETQYF.

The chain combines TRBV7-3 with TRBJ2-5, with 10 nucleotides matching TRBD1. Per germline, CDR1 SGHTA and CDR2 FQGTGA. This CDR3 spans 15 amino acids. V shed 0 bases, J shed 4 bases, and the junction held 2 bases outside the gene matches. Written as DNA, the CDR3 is TGTGCCAGCAGCTTAACGGGACAGGGGACAGAGACCCAGTACTTC. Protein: CASSLTGQGTETQYF.

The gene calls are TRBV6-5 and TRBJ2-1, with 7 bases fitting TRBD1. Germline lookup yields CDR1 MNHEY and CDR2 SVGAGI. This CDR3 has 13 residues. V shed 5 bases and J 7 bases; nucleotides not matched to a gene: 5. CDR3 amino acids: CASSSRGSNEQFF. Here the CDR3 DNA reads TGTGCCAGCAGTAGCAGGGGGTCGAATGAGCAGTTCTTC.

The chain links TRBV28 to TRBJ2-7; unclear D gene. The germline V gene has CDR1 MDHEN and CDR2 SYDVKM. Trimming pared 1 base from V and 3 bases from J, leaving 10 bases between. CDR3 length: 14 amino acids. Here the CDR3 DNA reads TGTGCCAGCAGTTTATTTGTCCTCGGCTACGAGCAGTACTTC. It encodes CASSLFVLGYEQYF.

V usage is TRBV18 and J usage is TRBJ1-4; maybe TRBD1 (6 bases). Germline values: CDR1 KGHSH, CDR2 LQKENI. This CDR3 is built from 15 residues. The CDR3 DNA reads TGTGTGGAGGGGGGAGGAAACTCCGCTAATGAAAAACTGTTTTTT. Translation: CVEGGGNSANEKLFF.

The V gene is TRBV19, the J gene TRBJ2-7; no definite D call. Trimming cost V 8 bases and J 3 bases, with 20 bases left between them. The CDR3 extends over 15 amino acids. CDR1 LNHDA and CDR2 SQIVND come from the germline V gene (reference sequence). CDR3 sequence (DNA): TGTGCCAGTTCCCCGTGGAGCCTTGGGCACTACGAGCAGTACTTC. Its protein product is CASSPWSLGHYEQYF.

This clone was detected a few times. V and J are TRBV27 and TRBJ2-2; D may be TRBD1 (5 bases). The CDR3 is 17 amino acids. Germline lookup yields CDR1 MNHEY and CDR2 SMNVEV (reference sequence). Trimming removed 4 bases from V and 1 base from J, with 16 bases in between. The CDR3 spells CASSSPTRVGNTGELFF. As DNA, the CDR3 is TGTGCCAGCAGTTCCCCCACCAGGGTAGGGAACACCGGGGAGCTGTTTTTT.